The clone carrying this TCR beta chain occurred a few times. Antigen unknown. TCRdb redid the calling of the RT-PCR reads with MiXCR, one entry per CDR3 protein. Of about 800,000 distinct CDR3 sequences in the sample, about 20% were seen once. The source of the sample is a study of response to subunit inactivated influenza vaccine. Germline-derived CDR1 and CDR2 are MNHEY and SVGAGI. V shed 2 bases, J shed 6 bases, and the junction held 1 base outside the gene matches. The CDR3 is made up of 13 amino acids. Study-level points and caveats: There was a suggestion from the authors that each seasonal influenza vaccination recruits few new T cells.

Sequences were derived from PBMCs from blood, sampled 4 to 6 days after vaccination. V is TRBV6-5 and J is TRBJ1-2; TRBD1 matches at 9 bases. This sequence was found in a man aged 45-60 years who received an inactivated influenza vaccine. DNA for the CDR3: TGTGCCAGCAGTTACGGGACAGGGAATGGCTACACCTTC. Translating it yields CASSYGTGNGYTF.